This T cell receptor (beta chain) appears in the sequencing data of a study of CD8 T cells in Susac syndrome. The wider study: Patients with Susac syndrome were therapy-naive, on corticosteroids, or on intravenous immunoglobulin alone at the time that blood was drawn.

Comment on this clonotype: The antigen remains undetermined.

With random hexamers, 0.5 to 1 ug RNA was reverse transcribed. TCRdb processed the immunoSEQ multiplex PCR reads anew with MiXCR; each CDR3 protein has one entry. The sample holds about 170,000 distinct CDR3 sequences, around 96% seen once. General study points: Repertoires of Susac syndrome CD4+ T cells lacked clonal expansion.

Trimming removed 4 bases at V and 10 bases at J, with 10 bases between. Looked up from germline, CDR1 is MNHEY and CDR2 is SVGAGI. The CDR3 has 11 residues. The receptor was derived from a human donor with Susac syndrome. The chain recombines TRBV6-5 with TRBJ1-1; the D gene is possibly TRBD1 (5 bases). What was sequenced was CD4+ T cells from PBMCs. This chain's CDR3 is CASSSAGTAFF. In nucleotides, the CDR3 is TGTGCCAGCAGTTCCGCGGGGACAGCTTTCTTT.